This T cell receptor beta chain was identified in a study of OX40 agonist ivuxolimab in advanced cancers. Background on the study: Partial responses were recorded for three patients, including one with hepatocellular carcinoma and two with cutaneous melanoma.

A remark on this clone: Its antigen is unidentified.

The length of the CDR3 is 14 residues. The V and J ends lost 3 bases and 4 bases respectively, with 10 bases between them. CDR1 is SGHTA and CDR2 is FQGNSA in the germline V gene. TCRdb's table, derived via immunoSEQ multiplex PCR, lists solely in-frame clones and lacks some. The data contain some 60,000 clones, roughly nine tenths of them singletons. Study-level points and caveats: In the 0.1 to 3.0 mg/kg range, CD4+ and CD8+ blood T cells had expanded clonally by week 6. On average, a greater number of expanded clones characterised CD8+ T cells relative to CD4+.

Sequencing was performed on CD4+ or CD8+ T cells sorted from blood, taken in a trial of the OX40 agonist ivuxolimab. This sequence was found in an adult with an advanced solid tumor such as melanoma, head and neck, liver or kidney cancer. This chain joins TRBV7-2 and TRBJ2-1; TRBD1 or TRBD2 may be the D gene (5 bases each). The CDR3 DNA is TGTGCCAGCAGCTTCCGGGACCGATACAATGAGCAGTTCTTC. Amino acid sequence: CASSFRDRYNEQFF.